The clone carrying this T cell receptor beta chain was counted a single time. This sample is part of a study of blood T cell repertoires in COVID-19. Study-wide context: PBMCs, B-cell-depleted T cells, or T cells were the source of the cDNA or gDNA that made up the material.

The CDR3 is 15 amino acids. Trimming at V came to 6 bases and at J to 1 base, leaving 4 bases not matched to a gene. In germline, CDR1 is MGHDK, CDR2 SYGVNS. Profiling relied on immunoSEQ multiplex PCR, and the TCRdb table lists in-frame clones only, not all of them. The sample gives approximately 380,000 clones, roughly 85% of which show up once; approximately 3.6% is in the top ten. Specimen: peripheral blood. The chain employs TRBV25-1 and TRBJ2-3, with 10 bases lining up with TRBD1. This receptor was identified in a woman under 30 with acute or convalescent COVID-19. The CDR3 spells CASRRQGAGTDTQYF. Here the CDR3 DNA reads TGTGCCAGCAGAAGACAGGGGGCCGGCACAGATACGCAGTATTTT.